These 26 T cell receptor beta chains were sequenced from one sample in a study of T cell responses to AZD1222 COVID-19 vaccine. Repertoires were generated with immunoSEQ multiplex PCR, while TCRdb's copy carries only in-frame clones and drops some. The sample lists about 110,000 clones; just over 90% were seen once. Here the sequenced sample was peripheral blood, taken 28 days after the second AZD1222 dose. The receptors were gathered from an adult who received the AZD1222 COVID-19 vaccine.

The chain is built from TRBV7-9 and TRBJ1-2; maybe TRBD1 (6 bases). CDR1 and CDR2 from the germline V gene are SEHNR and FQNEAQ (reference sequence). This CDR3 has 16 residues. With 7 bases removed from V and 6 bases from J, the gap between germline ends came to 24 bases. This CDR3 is CASTLGGATEIHGYTF. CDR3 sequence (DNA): TGTGCCAGCACCCTAGGGGGGGCGACGGAAATCCATGGCTACACCTTC.

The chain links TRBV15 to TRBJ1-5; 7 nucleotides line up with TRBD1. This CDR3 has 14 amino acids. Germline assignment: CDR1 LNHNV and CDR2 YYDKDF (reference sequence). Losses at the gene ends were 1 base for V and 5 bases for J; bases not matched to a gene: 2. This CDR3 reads CATSRGQGDQPQHF. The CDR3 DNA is TGTGCCACCAGCAGAGGACAGGGAGATCAGCCCCAGCATTTT.

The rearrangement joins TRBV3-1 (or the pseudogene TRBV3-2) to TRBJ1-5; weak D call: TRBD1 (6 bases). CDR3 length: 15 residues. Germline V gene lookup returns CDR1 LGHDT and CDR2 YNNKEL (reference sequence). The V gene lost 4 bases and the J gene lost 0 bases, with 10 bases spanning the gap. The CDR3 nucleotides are TGTGCCAGCAGCCGGGGGGGCTCTAGCAATCAGCCCCAGCATTTT. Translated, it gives CASSRGGSSNQPQHF.

This CDR3 reads CASSIVGSYSNQPQHF. The CDR3 DNA reads as TGTGCCAGTAGTATAGTGGGCAGCTATAGCAATCAGCCCCAGCATTTT. The rearrangement uses TRBV19 and TRBJ1-5; D call uncertain. CDR1 is LNHDA and CDR2 is SQIVND in the germline V gene (reference sequence). Trimming removed 1 base at V and 0 bases at J, with 10 bases between. The CDR3 length is 16 residues.

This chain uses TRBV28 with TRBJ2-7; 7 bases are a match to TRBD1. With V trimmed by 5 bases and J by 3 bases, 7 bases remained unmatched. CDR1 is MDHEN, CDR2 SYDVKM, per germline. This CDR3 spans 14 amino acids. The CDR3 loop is CASSQTGTLYEQYF. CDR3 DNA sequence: TGTGCCAGCAGTCAGACAGGGACCCTCTACGAGCAGTACTTC.

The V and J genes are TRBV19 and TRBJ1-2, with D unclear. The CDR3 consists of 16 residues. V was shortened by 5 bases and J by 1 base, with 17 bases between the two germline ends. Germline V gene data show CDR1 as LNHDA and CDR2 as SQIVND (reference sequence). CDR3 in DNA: TGTGCCAGTAGTCCCACGGCGTCGCCGTTTAACTATGGCTACACCTTC. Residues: CASSPTASPFNYGYTF.

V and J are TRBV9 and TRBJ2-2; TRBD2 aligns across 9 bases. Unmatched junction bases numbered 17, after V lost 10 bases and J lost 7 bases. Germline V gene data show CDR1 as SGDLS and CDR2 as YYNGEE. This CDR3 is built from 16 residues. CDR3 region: CARSPTVRGGDGELFF. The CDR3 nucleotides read TGTGCCCGTTCCCCGACTGTGCGGGGGGGGGACGGGGAGCTGTTTTTT. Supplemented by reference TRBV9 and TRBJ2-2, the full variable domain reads DSGVTQTPKHLITATGQRVTLRCSPRSGDLSVYWYQQSLDQGLQFLIQYYNGEERAKGNILERFSAQQFPDLHSELNLSSLELGDSALYFCARSPTVRGGDGELFFGEGSRLTVL.

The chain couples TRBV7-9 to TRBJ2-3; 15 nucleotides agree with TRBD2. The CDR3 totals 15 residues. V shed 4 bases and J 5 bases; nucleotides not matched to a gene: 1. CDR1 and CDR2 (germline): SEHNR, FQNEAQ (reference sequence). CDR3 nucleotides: TGTGCCAGCAGCTCGGGACTAGCGGGGGGAGATACGCAGTATTTT. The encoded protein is CASSSGLAGGDTQYF. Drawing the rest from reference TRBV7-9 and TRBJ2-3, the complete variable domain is DTGVSQNPRHKITKRGQNVTFRCDPISEHNRLYWYRQTLGQGPEFLTYFQNEAQLEKSRLLSDRFSAERPKGSFSTLEIQRTEQGDSAMYLCASSSGLAGGDTQYFGPGTRLTVL.

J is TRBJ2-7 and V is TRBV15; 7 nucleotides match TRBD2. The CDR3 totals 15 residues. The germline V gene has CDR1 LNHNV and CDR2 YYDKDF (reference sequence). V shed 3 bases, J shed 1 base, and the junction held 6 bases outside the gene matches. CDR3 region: CATSSQLAFSYEQYF. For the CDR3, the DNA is TGTGCCACCAGCAGTCAACTAGCGTTTTCCTACGAGCAGTACTTC. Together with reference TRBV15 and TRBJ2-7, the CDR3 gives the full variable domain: DAMVIQNPRYQVTQFGKPVTLSCSQTLNHNVMYWYQQKSSQAPKLLFHYYDKDFNNEADTPDNFQSRRPNTSFCFLDIRSPGLGDTAMYLCATSSQLAFSYEQYFGPGTRLTVT.

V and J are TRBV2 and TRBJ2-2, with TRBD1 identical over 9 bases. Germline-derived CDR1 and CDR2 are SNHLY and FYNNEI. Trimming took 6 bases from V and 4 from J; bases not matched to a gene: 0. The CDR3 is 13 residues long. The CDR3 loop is CASRDRGTGELFF. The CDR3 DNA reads TGTGCCAGCAGGGACAGGGGCACCGGGGAGCTGTTTTTT.

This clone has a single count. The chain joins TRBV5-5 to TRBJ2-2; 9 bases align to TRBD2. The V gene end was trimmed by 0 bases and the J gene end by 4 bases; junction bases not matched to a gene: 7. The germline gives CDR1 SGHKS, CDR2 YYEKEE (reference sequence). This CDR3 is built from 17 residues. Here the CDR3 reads CASSLAGAGGPTGELFF. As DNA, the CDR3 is TGTGCCAGCAGCTTGGCCGGAGCGGGGGGACCCACCGGGGAGCTGTTTTTT.

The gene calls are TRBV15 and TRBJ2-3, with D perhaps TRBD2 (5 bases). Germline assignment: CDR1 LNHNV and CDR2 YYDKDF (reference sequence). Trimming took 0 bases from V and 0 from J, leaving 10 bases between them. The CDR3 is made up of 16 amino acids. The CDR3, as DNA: TGTGCCACCAGCAGAGATCGAGCGGCTAGCACAGATACGCAGTATTTT. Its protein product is CATSRDRAASTDTQYF. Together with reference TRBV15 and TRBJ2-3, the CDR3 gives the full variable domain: DAMVIQNPRYQVTQFGKPVTLSCSQTLNHNVMYWYQQKSSQAPKLLFHYYDKDFNNEADTPDNFQSRRPNTSFCFLDIRSPGLGDTAMYLCATSRDRAASTDTQYFGPGTRLTVL.

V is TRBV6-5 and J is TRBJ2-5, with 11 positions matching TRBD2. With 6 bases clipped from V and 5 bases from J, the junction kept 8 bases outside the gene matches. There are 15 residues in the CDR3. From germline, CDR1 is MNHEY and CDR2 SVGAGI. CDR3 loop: CASRSTSGAYETQYF. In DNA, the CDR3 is TGTGCCAGCAGATCGACTAGCGGGGCCTATGAGACCCAGTACTTC.

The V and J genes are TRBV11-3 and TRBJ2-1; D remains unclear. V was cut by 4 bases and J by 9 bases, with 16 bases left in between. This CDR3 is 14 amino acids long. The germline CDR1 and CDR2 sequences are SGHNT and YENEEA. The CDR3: CASSSTDGWGEQFF. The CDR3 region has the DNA TGTGCCAGCAGCTCCACCGATGGGTGGGGTGAGCAGTTCTTC.

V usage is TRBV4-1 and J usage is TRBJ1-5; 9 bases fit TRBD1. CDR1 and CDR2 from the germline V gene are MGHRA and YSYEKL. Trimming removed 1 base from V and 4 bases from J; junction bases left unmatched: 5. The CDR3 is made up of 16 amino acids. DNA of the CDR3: TGCGCCAGCAGCCAAGGGGACAGGGCCTATAATCAGCCCCAGCATTTT. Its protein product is CASSQGDRAYNQPQHF.

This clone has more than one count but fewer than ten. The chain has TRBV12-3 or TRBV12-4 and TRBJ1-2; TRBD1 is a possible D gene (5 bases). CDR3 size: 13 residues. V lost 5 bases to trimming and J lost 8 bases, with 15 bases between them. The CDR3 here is CASSEGRGRGYTF. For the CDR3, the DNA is TGTGCCAGCAGTGAAGGACGGGGGAGGGGCTACACCTTC.

CDR3 loop: CAWSESSGASYEQYF. In DNA form, the CDR3 reads TGTGCCTGGAGTGAGAGTAGCGGGGCATCCTACGAGCAGTACTTC. The rearrangement links TRBV30 to TRBJ2-7; TRBD2 agrees at 8 bases. V was clipped by 1 base and J by 1 base; unmatched bases: 6. Germline V gives CDR1 GTSNPN, CDR2 SVGIG (reference sequence). The CDR3 extends over 15 amino acids.

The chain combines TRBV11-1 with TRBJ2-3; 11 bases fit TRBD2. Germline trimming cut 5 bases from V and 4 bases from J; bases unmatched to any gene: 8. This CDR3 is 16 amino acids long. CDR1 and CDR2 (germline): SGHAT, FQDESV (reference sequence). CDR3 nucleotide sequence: TGTGCCAGCAGCGCCCATAGCGGGGGGGCCGCAGATACGCAGTATTTT. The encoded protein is CASSAHSGGAADTQYF.

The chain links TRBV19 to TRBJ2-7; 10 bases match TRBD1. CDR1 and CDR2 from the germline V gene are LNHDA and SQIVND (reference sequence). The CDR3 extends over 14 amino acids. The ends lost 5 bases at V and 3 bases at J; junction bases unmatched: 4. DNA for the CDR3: TGTGCCAGTAGTTACGGGACAGGGGACTACGAGCAGTACTTC. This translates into CASSYGTGDYEQYF. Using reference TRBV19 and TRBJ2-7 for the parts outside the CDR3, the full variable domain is DGGITQSPKYLFRKEGQNVTLSCEQNLNHDAMYWYRQDPGQGLRLIYYSQIVNDFQKGDIAEGYSVSREKKESFPLTVTSAQKNPTAFYLCASSYGTGDYEQYFGPGTRLTVT.

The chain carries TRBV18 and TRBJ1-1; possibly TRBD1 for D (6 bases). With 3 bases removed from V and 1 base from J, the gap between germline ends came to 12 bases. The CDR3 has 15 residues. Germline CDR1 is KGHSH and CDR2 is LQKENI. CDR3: CASSPGGAQNTEAFF. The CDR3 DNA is TGTGCCAGCTCACCGGGGGGGGCGCAGAACACTGAAGCTTTCTTT.

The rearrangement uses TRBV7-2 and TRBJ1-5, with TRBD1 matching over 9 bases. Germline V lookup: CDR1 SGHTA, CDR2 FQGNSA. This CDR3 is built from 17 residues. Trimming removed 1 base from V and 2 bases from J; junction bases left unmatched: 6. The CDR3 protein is CASSLVGTGTGNQPQHF. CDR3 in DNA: TGTGCCAGCAGCTTAGTCGGGACAGGGACGGGCAATCAGCCCCAGCATTTT.

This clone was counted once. This CDR3 is CASSSTTINEQFF. CDR3 DNA: TGTGCCAGCAGTTCGACTACCATCAATGAGCAGTTCTTC. The rearrangement uses TRBV7-6 and TRBJ2-1; TRBD2 is a possible D gene (5 bases). The CDR3 has 13 amino acids. V dropped 6 bases and J dropped 6 bases, with 12 bases sitting between them. In germline, CDR1 is SGHVS, CDR2 FNYEAQ. Using reference TRBV7-6 and TRBJ2-1 for the parts outside the CDR3, the full variable domain is GAGVSQSPRYKVTKRGQDVALRCDPISGHVSLYWYRQALGQGPEFLTYFNYEAQQDKSGLPNDRFSAERPEGSISTLTIQRTEQRDSAMYRCASSSTTINEQFFGPGTRLTVL.

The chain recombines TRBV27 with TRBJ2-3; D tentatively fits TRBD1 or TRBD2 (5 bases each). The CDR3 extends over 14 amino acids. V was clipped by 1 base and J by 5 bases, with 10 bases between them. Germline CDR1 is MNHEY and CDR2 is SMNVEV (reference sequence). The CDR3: CASSLWGSQDTQYF. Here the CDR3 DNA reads TGTGCCAGCAGTTTATGGGGGAGTCAAGATACGCAGTATTTT.

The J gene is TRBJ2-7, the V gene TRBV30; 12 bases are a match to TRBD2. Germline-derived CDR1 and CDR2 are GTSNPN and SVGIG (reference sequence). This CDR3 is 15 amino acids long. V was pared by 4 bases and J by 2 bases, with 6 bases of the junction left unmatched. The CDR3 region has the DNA TGTGCCTGGACCCAGACTAGCGGGGGAACCTACGAGCAGTACTTC. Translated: CAWTQTSGGTYEQYF.

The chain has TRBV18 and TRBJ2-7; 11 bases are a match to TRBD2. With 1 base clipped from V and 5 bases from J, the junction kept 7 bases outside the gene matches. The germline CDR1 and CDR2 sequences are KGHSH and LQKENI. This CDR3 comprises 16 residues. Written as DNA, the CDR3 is TGTGCCAGCTCACCACTAGCGGGAGGGACCATTGACGAGCAGTACTTC. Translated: CASSPLAGGTIDEQYF.

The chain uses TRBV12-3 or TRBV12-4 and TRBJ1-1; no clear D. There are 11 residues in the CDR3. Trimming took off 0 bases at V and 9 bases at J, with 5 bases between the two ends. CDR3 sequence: CASSLAGKAFF. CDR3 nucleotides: TGTGCCAGCAGTTTAGCGGGTAAAGCTTTCTTT.